This T cell receptor beta chain emerged from a study of cytomegalovirus exposure and HLA in healthy donors. Per the germline V gene, CDR1 is LGHNA and CDR2 is YSLEER. CDR3 length: 15 residues. V was pared by 4 bases and J by 0 bases, with 10 bases between. The PCR made use of 60 Vbeta and 13 Jbeta primers. Data came from immunoSEQ multiplex PCR; TCRdb stores just in-frame clones and leaves some out. The profile covers 90,000 to 120,000 clones, with about 77% appearing a single time and around 5% taken by the ten largest. The TCR originated in a woman aged 18-30 years in good health and CMV-seropositive. The chain is built from TRBV4-3 and TRBJ2-1; D might be TRBD1 (5 bases). Input material: PBMCs. CDR3 residues: CASSRGASSYNEQFF. DNA of the CDR3: TGCGCCAGCAGCCGTGGGGCTTCCTCCTACAATGAGCAGTTCTTC.